This TCR beta chain stems from a study of PD-1 blockade in classical Hodgkin lymphoma (dated by TCRdb to about 2020). Study-wide context: Nivolumab dosing was 3 mg/kg intravenously every 2 weeks, continuing until either disease progression or unacceptable toxicity. A peripheral blood immune signature of response to PD-1 blockade in classical Hodgkin lymphoma was defined using TCR beta sequencing and CyTOF. General study outcomes and caveats: Lower diversity was observed in patients in whom nivolumab was started less than 1 year after ASCT, and these patients were excluded from later analyses so that confounding by immune reconstitution would be avoided. CD4+ but not CD8+ TCR diversity rose significantly by C4D1 (p=0.0027 vs p=0.16), most apparent in complete responders (p=0.02). The study was limited to a single clinical trial cohort, and causes of repertoire differences, possibly disease activity or prior therapy, remained undefined. Among trial patients, those achieving complete response had baseline diversity similar to that of newly diagnosed patients, while diversity was significantly lower in partial responders and progressors. Newly diagnosed patients were reported to have lower baseline TCR diversity than healthy donors, and relapsed/refractory patients were reported to have lower baseline TCR diversity still.

The Qiagen DNeasy kit was used to extract genomic DNA both from unsorted PBMCs and from the negatively selected CD4+ and CD8+ fractions. Using primers that anneal to V and J segments, immunoSEQ multiplex PCR amplified the TCR beta CDR3 regions. Amplification bias was minimized using a synthetic immune receptor repertoire, and residual bias was removed computationally after sequencing. Regarding the original processing steps: Repertoire diversity was quantified as the Shannon entropy index using custom Python scripts. Unsorted, CD4+ and CD8+ repertoires were analyzed separately, except in combined analyses where CD4+ and CD8+ sequences were merged in silico. Clonal expansion was defined as at least a 2-fold frequency increase after treatment relative to C1D1, with a pseudocount of 0.5 for undetected baseline clones. Clones with 0 or 1 copy at C1D1 were defined as singleton clones, while clones with 2 or more copies were defined as non-singleton clones. By matching protein sequences in sorted samples from the same patient, clones expanded in unsorted samples were annotated as CD4+, CD8+ or unknown. Wilcoxon tests were applied to paired samples to test diversity changes from C1D1 to C4D1. In its TCRdb copy, this immuneACCESS table keeps in-frame sequences only and misses some clones. Where compared with another copy, unresolved V genes explain less than half of these, and the others have no known cause. That table is the source of V, J and clone size, and D and trimming were worked out from the DNA. Recorded for this sample are 95,000 to 100,000 clones; roughly 91% of them occurred a single time. Under 8.5% of the sample comes from the top ten.

The CDR3 runs 14 residues from the cysteine to the phenylalanine. Just CDR3 DNA is preserved here, 42 bases in frame from base 1. The V and J ends are trimmed by 0 bases and 4 bases, leaving 10 bases between them. CDR1 is given as SGHRS and CDR2 as YFSETQ, both from the germline V gene. Note on this clone: Its antigen is still unknown. The input lacks base qualities; no much larger clone sits a single base away.

The time point label of this sample denotes: cycle 2 day 1 (C2D1) of nivolumab. All trial patients had relapsed after autologous stem cell transplantation, with cohorts A, B and C differing in prior brentuximab vedotin exposure. The trial cohort was composed of approximately 60 patients with relapsed/refractory classical Hodgkin lymphoma, for whom complete response, partial response or progressive disease was recorded as best overall response. In the multi-cohort phase II CheckMate 205 trial, trial patients received single-agent nivolumab. An independent review committee assessed best overall response by applying the 2007 International Working Group response criteria. Trial PBMCs were obtained immediately prior to nivolumab initiation (C1D1) and on therapy at cycle 2 day 1 and cycle 4 day 1. After peripheral blood was drawn into 8 mL Vacutainer Cell Preparation Tubes, PBMCs were isolated by centrifugation and then cryopreserved.

The origin of this receptor is a human donor with classical Hodgkin lymphoma. The sequences come from peripheral blood mononuclear cells (PBMCs), collected before the second cycle of nivolumab. This chain is built from TRBV5-1 and TRBJ2-5; no D segment can be confidently identified. The nucleotides are TGCGCCAGCAGCTTGGTATCGTGGGGAGAGACCCAGTACTTC. This sequence encodes CASSLVSWGETQYF.